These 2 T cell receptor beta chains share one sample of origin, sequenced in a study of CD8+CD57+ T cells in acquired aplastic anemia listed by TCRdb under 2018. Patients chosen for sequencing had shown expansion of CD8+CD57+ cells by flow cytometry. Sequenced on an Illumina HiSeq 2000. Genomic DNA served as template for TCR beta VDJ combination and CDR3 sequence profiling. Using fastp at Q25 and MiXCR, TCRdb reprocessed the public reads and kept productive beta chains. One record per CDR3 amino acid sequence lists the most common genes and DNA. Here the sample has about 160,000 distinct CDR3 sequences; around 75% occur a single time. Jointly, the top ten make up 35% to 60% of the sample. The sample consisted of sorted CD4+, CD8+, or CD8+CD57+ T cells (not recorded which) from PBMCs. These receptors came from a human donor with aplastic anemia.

This chain's CDR3 is CAISALDATGELFF. CDR3 coding DNA: TGTGCCATCAGTGCGCTGGACGCCACCGGGGAGCTGTTTTTT. V gene TRBV10-3 combines with J gene TRBJ2-2; D is undetermined. The CDR3 is made up of 14 amino acids. Germline-derived CDR1 and CDR2 are ENHRY and SYGVKD. V was clipped by 4 bases and J by 4 bases, with 10 bases between them.

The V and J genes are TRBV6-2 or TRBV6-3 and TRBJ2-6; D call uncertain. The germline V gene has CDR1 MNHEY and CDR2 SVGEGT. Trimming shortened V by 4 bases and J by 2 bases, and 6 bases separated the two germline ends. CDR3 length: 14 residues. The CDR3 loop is CASSLVAGANVLTF. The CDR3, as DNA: TGTGCCAGCAGTTTAGTAGCTGGGGCCAACGTCCTGACTTTC.